The sequence of this T cell receptor beta chain was determined in a study of T cell responses to AZD1222 COVID-19 vaccine. The CDR3 runs to 16 residues. Germline lookup yields CDR1 LNHDA and CDR2 SQIVND (reference sequence). The V and J ends lost 0 bases and 4 bases, in that order; junction bases with no gene match: 3. Notes on this clone: Its matching antigen is unknown.

Using immunoSEQ multiplex PCR, the repertoire was profiled, and TCRdb retains in-frame clones only, with some absent. This sample has about 130,000 clones; 70% to 90% occur once, and the top ten carry about 1.4%. Study-wide findings and caveats: There were vaccine-associated CD4 TCRs across spike, dominant at 160-218 and 743-854.

The gene calls are TRBV19 and TRBJ2-3; 11 nucleotides match TRBD2. This receptor was obtained from an adult in good health. Sample: peripheral blood, taken on day 0 of AZD1222 vaccination. This CDR3 reads CASSIDLAGGPDTQYF. The CDR3 DNA is TGTGCCAGTAGTATAGATCTAGCGGGAGGCCCAGATACGCAGTATTTT.